What follows is one T cell receptor (beta chain) and its context. Its cognate antigen has yet to be identified. No base quality values were provided; no much bigger clone lies one nucleotide off. This sample is drawn from a study of T cell changes during pregnancy in multiple sclerosis (dated by TCRdb to about 2019). Study-wide context: Changes in the T cell repertoire over the course of pregnancy were examined in this study in women with multiple sclerosis.

Library construction relied on the immunoSEQ multiplex PCR assay. TCRdb stores this immuneACCESS table with in-frame sequences only. Part of the clones is absent; in the studies checked, under half of the shortfall reflects unresolved V genes, and no reason is known for the rest. In all, the sample holds 80,000 or so clones, and approximately 95% of those were seen once. 0.99% of the sample comes from the top ten. V loses 4 bases at its end and J loses 3 bases; junction bases beyond the gene matches: 5. Looking up the germline V gene yields CDR1 SGHRS and CDR2 YFSETQ. From the cysteine through the phenylalanine, the CDR3 covers 15 amino acids. CDR3 DNA only is kept here, 45 bases in frame from base 1.

The receptor was isolated from a female donor in good health, enrolled as a control in a pregnancy study. The specimen was peripheral blood, collected in the second trimester of pregnancy. The chain joins TRBV5-1 to TRBJ2-5, and 11 junction bases match TRBD2. CDR3 sequence: CASSKVLAGEETQYF. The bases read TGCGCCAGCAGCAAGGTACTAGCGGGAGAAGAGACCCAGTACTTC.